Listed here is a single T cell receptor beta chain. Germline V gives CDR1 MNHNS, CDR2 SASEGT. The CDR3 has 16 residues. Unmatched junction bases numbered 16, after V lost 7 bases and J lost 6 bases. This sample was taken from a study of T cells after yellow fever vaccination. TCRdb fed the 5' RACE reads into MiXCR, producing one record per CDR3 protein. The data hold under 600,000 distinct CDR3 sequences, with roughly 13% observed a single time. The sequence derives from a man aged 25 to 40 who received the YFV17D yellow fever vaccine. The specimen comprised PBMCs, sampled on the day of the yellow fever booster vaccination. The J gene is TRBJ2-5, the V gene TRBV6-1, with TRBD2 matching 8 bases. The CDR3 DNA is TGTGCCAGCACGGACAGTAGAGCGGGAGTAGGGAAGACCCAGTACTTC. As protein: CASTDSRAGVGKTQYF.